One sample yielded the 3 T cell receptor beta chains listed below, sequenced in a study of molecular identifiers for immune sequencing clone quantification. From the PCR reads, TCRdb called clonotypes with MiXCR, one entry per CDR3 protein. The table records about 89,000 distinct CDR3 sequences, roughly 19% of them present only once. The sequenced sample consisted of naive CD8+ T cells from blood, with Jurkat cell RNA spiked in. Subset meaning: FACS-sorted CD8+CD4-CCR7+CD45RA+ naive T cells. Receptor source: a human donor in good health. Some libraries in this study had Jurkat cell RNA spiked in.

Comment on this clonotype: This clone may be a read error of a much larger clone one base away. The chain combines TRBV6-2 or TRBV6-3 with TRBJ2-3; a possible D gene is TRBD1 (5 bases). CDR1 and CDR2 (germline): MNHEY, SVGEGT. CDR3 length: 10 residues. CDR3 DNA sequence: TGTGGAACAGGCCCAGATGCGCAGTATTTT. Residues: CGTGPDAQYF.

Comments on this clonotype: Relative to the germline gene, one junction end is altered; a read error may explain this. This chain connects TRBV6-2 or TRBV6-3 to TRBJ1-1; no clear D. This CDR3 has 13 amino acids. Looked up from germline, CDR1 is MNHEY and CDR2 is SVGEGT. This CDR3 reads CASRPSGDTEALF. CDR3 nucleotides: TGTGCCAGCAGACCGTCCGGAGACACTGAGGCTCTCTTT.

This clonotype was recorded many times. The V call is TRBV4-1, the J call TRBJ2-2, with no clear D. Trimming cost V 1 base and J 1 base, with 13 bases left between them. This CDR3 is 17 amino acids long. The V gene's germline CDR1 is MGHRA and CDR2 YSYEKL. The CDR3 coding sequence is TGCGCCAGCAGCCAAGGGAGACACCGTCTGAACACCGGGGAGCTGTTTTTT. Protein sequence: CASSQGRHRLNTGELFF.